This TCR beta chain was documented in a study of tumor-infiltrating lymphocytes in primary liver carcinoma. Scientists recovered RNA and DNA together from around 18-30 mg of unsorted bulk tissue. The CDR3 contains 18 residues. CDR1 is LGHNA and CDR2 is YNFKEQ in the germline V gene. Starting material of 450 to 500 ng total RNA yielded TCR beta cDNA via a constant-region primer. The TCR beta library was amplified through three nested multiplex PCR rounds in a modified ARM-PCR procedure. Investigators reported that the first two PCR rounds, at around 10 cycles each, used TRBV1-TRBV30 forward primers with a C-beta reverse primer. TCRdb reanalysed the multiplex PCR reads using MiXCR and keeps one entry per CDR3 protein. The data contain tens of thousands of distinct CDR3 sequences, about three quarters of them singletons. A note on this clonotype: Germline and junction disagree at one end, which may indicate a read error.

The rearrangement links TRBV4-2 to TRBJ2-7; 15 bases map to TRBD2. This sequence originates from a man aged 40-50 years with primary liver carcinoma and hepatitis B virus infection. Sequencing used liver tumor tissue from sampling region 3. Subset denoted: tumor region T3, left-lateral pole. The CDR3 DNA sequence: TGTGCTAGCAGTCAAGAGGGACTAGCGGGAGGCCTCTTCTACGAGCAGTACTTC. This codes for CASSQEGLAGGLFYEQYF.